This T cell receptor beta chain was recovered during a study of technical replicates of blood from a few donors. In its sample, this clone was seen a few times. V dropped 4 bases and J dropped 8; count of bases not matched to a gene: 15. Per the germline V gene, CDR1 is SGHRS and CDR2 is YFSETQ. The CDR3 is 16 amino acids. Sequencing used immunoSEQ multiplex PCR; TCRdb keeps in-frame clones, though not all of them. This repertoire shows about 84,000 clones, 93% found once; its top ten account for 0.2% to 0.25%. Sequencing was done on a sample of T cells isolated from PBMCs. The sequence was obtained from a human donor in good health. This chain connects TRBV5-1 to TRBJ1-2; the match to TRBD1 covers 9 bases. This CDR3 is CASSVGTGFDTWGYTF. The DNA for the CDR3 is TGCGCCAGCAGCGTAGGGACAGGGTTTGACACTTGGGGCTACACCTTC.